This TCR beta chain emerged from a study of PD-L1 blockade in urothelial cancer (dated by TCRdb to 2016 to 2017). General notes on the study: All patients started therapy around 2014 and received atezolizumab 1,200 mg intravenously every 3 weeks. Patients had an ECOG performance status of 0 or 1 and had received between 0 and 3 prior chemotherapy regimens. The study was an exploratory multi-omic analysis of somatic, immune and clinical correlates of response to PD-L1 blockade with atezolizumab in urothelial cancer. Pretreatment blood TCR-seq was available for about 27 patients, at least one posttreatment blood collection was obtained for approximately 25 patients, and tumor TCR-seq was available for approximately 25 patients. Durable clinical benefit was defined as progression-free survival longer than 6 months, and TCR features were also tested against progression-free and overall survival. A median of about 150,000 T cells and 85,000 or so unique TCRs was obtained from blood samples, and a median clonality of 0.080 was observed. Durable clinical benefit was achieved by nine patients and was not achieved by 20 patients. In the same patients, whole exome sequencing and RNA sequencing of pretreatment tumors were performed in addition to TCR sequencing. Twenty-five of 29 patients were males with bladder-origin urothelial cancer, and about 65% of the roughly 30 reported a prior smoking history. TCR sequencing covered pretreatment tumor samples and matched, serially collected peripheral blood taken before and after atezolizumab treatment. Blood samples were analyzed at 3 weeks after treatment start (second dose) and at 6 weeks after treatment start.

The cohort comprised around 30 patients with locally advanced or metastatic urothelial carcinoma treated at Memorial Sloan Kettering on a trial protocol. Peripheral blood mononuclear cells were collected from each patient pretreatment and during treatment, giving between 1 and 8 total time points per patient. The Qiagen DNeasy Blood extraction kit was used to purify genomic DNA from total PBMCs and from tumor samples. PBMCs were collected pretreatment and during treatment, and were isolated and stored as previously described. In the case of this clone: It has no known antigen specificity. No base-level quality is on record; no much larger clone is a single base apart.

Each PCR received spiked-in synthetic TCR analog templates so that absolute template abundance could be estimated from read counts. The immunoSEQ assay used bias-controlled V and J gene primers to amplify TCRbeta CDR3 regions from genomic DNA. Sequencing of rearranged TCRbeta segments was done at approximately 20X coverage. The authors' pipeline ran thus. Sequencing errors were corrected by clustering, and CDR3s were annotated against IMGT so that V, D and J genes could be assigned. Only productive TCRbeta rearrangements were used in downstream analyses, excluding out-of-frame or stop-codon sequences. To compute clonality, Shannon entropy was normalized by the log of the number of unique productive sequences and then subtracted from one. Clones differing between time points or between blood and tumor were identified using Fisher's exact test with Benjamini-Hochberg correction, with an adjusted p below 0.01 applied as the threshold. TCRdb retrieved this table from immuneACCESS and kept in-frame rearrangements only. Not all clones are present; in checked studies, unresolved V genes account for under half, and no reason is known for the remainder. V and J calls plus clone size are reproduced from that table; the DNA served to infer D and trimming. The sample contains about 43,000 clones, approximately 90% of them found a single time. The top ten clonotypes cover 12% to 15% of the sample.

Paper-wide results and their limitations: At 3 weeks after the start of treatment, tumor-associated TCR clones in peripheral blood had expanded more in patients with durable benefit (n of about 21, p = 0.022). Small sample size (n of about 30) and many exploratory analyses mean the results are intended to be hypothesis-generating. A pretreatment peripheral blood TCR clonality below the median was linked to improved progression-free and overall survival.

The sequence derives from a woman in her fifties or sixties with urothelial cancer. The sequenced sample was PBMCs, obtained around atezolizumab (anti-PD-L1) treatment.

CDR3 sequence: CASQAGQGVYEQFF. The DNA is TGTGCCAGCCAGGCTGGGCAGGGGGTATATGAGCAGTTCTTC. The chain was built from TRBV2 and TRBJ2-1; 7 bases in the middle match TRBD1. The germline V gene supplies CDR1 SNHLY and CDR2 FYNNEI. Trimming removed 8 bases from V and 8 bases from J; the gene matches leave 12 bases unexplained. The CDR3, from cysteine to phenylalanine, totals 14 residues. Only the CDR3 portion is preserved as DNA: 42 bases, with reading frame beginning at the first base. When the CDR3 is completed using the reference TRBV2 and TRBJ2-1 genes on either side, the full variable domain is EPEVTQTPSHQVTQMGQEVILRCVPISNHLYFYWYRQILGQKVEFLVSFYNNEISEKSEIFDDQFSVERPDGSNFTLKIRSTKLEDSAMYFCASQAGQGVYEQFFGPGTRLTVL.